These T cell receptor beta chains were read from a single sample in a study of response to subunit inactivated influenza vaccine. TCRdb re-called the RT-PCR reads through MiXCR, storing one row per CDR3 protein. The sample includes about 480,000 distinct CDR3 sequences, approximately 13% of them seen just once. This sample comprised PBMCs from blood, obtained about 40 days after vaccination. The receptors shown here come from a man in his fifties who received an inactivated influenza vaccine. The CDR3 runs from the conserved cysteine through the conserved F or W. The D gene is left open where the match is weak. The size of a clone is reported for some rows only, either as once, few or many, or as a class for expanded clones.

clone size	V gene	J gene	D gene	CDR3 DNA	CDR3 protein
few	TRBV15	TRBJ2-1	TRBD1	TGTGCCACCAGCCCAGGGGGAGCCTCCTACAATGAGCAGTTCTTC	CATSPGGASYNEQFF
few	TRBV28	TRBJ2-1	TRBD2	TGTGCCAGCAGTAGCGGGAGCTTCTACAATGAGCAGTTCTTC	CASSSGSFYNEQFF
.	TRBV27	TRBJ2-7	TRBD1	TGTGCCAGCAGTTTATCGACAGGGGGCGGCGAGCAGTACTTC	CASSLSTGGGEQYF
few	TRBV24-1	TRBJ2-7	.	TGTGCCACCAGTGATTATAGGGACGAGCAGTACTTC	CATSDYRDEQYF
.	TRBV24-1	TRBJ2-5	.	TGTGCCACCAGTGGACTCGCGGGAGAGACCCAGTACTTC	CATSGLAGETQYF
few	TRBV20-1	TRBJ1-5	.	TGCAGTGCTAGCTTATCGGGGGGTAAGAATCAGCCCCAGCATTTT	CSASLSGGKNQPQHF
few	TRBV12-3/TRBV12-4	TRBJ2-1	TRBD2	TGTGCCAACCAAGGGACTAACCCTAATGAGCAGTTCTTC	CANQGTNPNEQFF
.	TRBV5-6	TRBJ2-1	TRBD2	TGTGCCAGCAGCTTGGCTAGCGGGAGGGCCTACAATGAGCAGTTCTTC	CASSLASGRAYNEQFF
few	TRBV20-1	TRBJ2-5	.	TGCAGTGCTAGTAGGGCACGGGAGACCCAGTACTTC	CSASRARETQYF
many	TRBV3-1	TRBJ1-6	.	TGTGCCAGCAGCCAGGGCAGAAATTCACCCCTCCACTTT	CASSQGRNSPLHF
.	TRBV5-2	TRBJ2-5	.	TGTGCCAGCAGCCCTGGGCAGGTCCGGGAGACCCAGTACTTC	CASSPGQVRETQYF
.	TRBV6-5	TRBJ2-7	.	TGTGCCAGCAGTTCGCCTAGCAGCTCCTACGAGCAGTACTTC	CASSSPSSSYEQYF
few	TRBV5-1	TRBJ2-2	TRBD2	TGCGCCAGCGGCAAACTAGCGGGGGTGAACACCGGGGAGCTGTTTTTT	CASGKLAGVNTGELFF
few	TRBV10-3	TRBJ2-3	.	TGTGCCATCAGCCCTGTGGGGGGCGAGACAGATACGCAGTATTTT	CAISPVGGETDTQYF
.	TRBV10-3	TRBJ1-2	.	TGTGCCATCAGTGAGTCCCTTAACTATGGCTACACCTTC	CAISESLNYGYTF
.	TRBV7-2	TRBJ2-5	.	TGTGCCAGCAGCTTCTCCGGGACGGCGCAAGAGACCCAGTACTTC	CASSFSGTAQETQYF
many	TRBV12-3/TRBV12-4	TRBJ2-2	.	TGTGCCACCGCGTGGGGGCCACAGAACACCGGGGAGCTGTTTTTT	CATAWGPQNTGELFF
.	TRBV7-6	TRBJ1-1	.	TGTGCCAGCAGCCCAACAGAGGCAGGGCAAGCTTTCTTT	CASSPTEAGQAFF
few	TRBV20-1	TRBJ2-5	TRBD1	TGCAGTGCTAGAGAGCAAGGAGTCAGGGGGGAGACCCAGTACTTC	CSAREQGVRGETQYF
many	TRBV19	TRBJ2-2	.	TGTGCCAGTAGGGTCGAGGGTGCCGGGGAGCTGTTTTTT	CASRVEGAGELFF
few	TRBV7-8	TRBJ2-3	TRBD1	TGTGCCAGCAGCTCCCGACAGGGGGAAAAAGCCACAGATACGCAGTATTTT	CASSSRQGEKATDTQYF
few	TRBV4-1	TRBJ1-3	.	TGCGCCAGCAGCCGATTCTTGTCGAACACCATATATTTT	CASSRFLSNTIYF
few	TRBV20-1	TRBJ1-5	.	TGCAGTGCTTGGAAGGGAGGCTCCGGCAATCAGCCCCAGCATTTT	CSAWKGGSGNQPQHF
few	TRBV20-1	TRBJ1-2	.	TGCAGTGCTAGTGATGGGGGGGGCGCGAGCGGCTACACCTTC	CSASDGGGASGYTF
few	TRBV20-1	TRBJ2-7	TRBD1	TGCAGTGCTAGCTCCCACAGGGGAAGCTCCTACGAGCAGTACTTC	CSASSHRGSSYEQYF
few	TRBV7-9	TRBJ1-1	.	TGTGCCAGCAGCTTAGGCAGGGGCGTTGACACTGAAGCTTTCTTT	CASSLGRGVDTEAFF
.	TRBV4-3	TRBJ2-6	.	TGCGCCAGCAGCCATGCGACAGGGGACTACTCTGGGGCCAACGTCCTGACTTTC	CASSHATGDYSGANVLTF
few	TRBV12-3/TRBV12-4	TRBJ2-1	TRBD2	TGTGCCAGCAGTTTAGCGGTTCTAGCGGGAGGGACCGAGCAGTTCTTC	CASSLAVLAGGTEQFF
many	TRBV5-1	TRBJ1-5	.	TGCGCCAGCAGCTTGGTGGCAGGGGCTAGGGAACCCCAGCATTTT	CASSLVAGAREPQHF
few	TRBV18	TRBJ1-3	.	TGTGCCAGCTCAGCGGGACCCGTCTACTCTGGAAACACCATATATTTT	CASSAGPVYSGNTIYF
.	TRBV9	TRBJ2-2	.	TGTGCCAGCAGCATACGGCCCTCCACCGGGGAGCTGTTTTTT	CASSIRPSTGELFF
.	TRBV29-1	TRBJ1-5	.	TGCAGCGTTGCAGGGGCAGACAATCAGCCCCAGCATTTT	CSVAGADNQPQHF
many	TRBV6-1	TRBJ2-7	TRBD2	TGTGCCAGCGGGGAGGGCAGGGTCTCCTACGAGCAGTACTTC	CASGEGRVSYEQYF
.	TRBV7-6	TRBJ1-1	.	TGTGCCAGCAGCCCCCTTACAGGGACCTCCTTCTTGAACACTGAAGCTTTCTTT	CASSPLTGTSFLNTEAFF
.	TRBV24-1	TRBJ2-3	TRBD1	TGTGCCACCAGTGATGTACTGAGCCGGGACAGGGATCGAGATACGCAGTATTTT	CATSDVLSRDRDRDTQYF
many	TRBV28	TRBJ2-7	TRBD2	TGTGCCACAGACCGGGGGGGGGACTTTTCCGAGCAGTACTTC	CATDRGGDFSEQYF
few	TRBV10-3	TRBJ2-3	.	TGTGCCATCAGTGAGTCGGTGGCAGAGAACCTGCAACTCACAGATACGCAGTATTTT	CAISESVAENLQLTDTQYF
few	TRBV29-1	TRBJ1-2	TRBD1	TGCAGCGTTGATCCGGACAGGGGCCATTCAGGCTATGGCTACACCTTC	CSVDPDRGHSGYGYTF
many	TRBV20-1	TRBJ2-4	TRBD2	TGCAGTGCTAGAGTTCCTACTAGCGAACAAAACATTCAGTACTTC	CSARVPTSEQNIQYF